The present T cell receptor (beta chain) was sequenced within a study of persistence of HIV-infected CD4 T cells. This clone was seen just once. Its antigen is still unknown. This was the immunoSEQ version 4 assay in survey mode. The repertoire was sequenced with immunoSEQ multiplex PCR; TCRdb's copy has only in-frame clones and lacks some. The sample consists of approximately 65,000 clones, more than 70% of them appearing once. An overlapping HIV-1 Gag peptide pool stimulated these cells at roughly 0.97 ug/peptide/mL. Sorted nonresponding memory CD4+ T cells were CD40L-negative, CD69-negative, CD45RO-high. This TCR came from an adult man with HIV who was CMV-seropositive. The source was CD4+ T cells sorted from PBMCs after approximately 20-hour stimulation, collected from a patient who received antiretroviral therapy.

CDR3 sequence reads: CASSSRDNGHEQYF. DNA of the CDR3: TGTGCCAGCAGTTCTCGGGACAACGGGCACGAGCAGTACTTC. The gene calls are TRBV27 and TRBJ2-7; D possibly corresponds to TRBD1 (6 bases). Trimming took 4 bases from V and 5 from J, leaving 15 bases between them. The CDR3 totals 14 residues. Germline V gene lookup returns CDR1 MNHEY and CDR2 SMNVEV (reference sequence).